The clone carrying this T cell receptor beta chain was seen a few times. Total RNA was extracted at no less than 5.5 micrograms per sample. The CDR3 has 15 amino acids. From germline, CDR1 is MNHEY and CDR2 SVGEGT. Germline trimming cut 0 bases from V and 7 bases from J; bases unmatched to any gene: 7. A second PCR of 7 to 11 cycles used a sample-barcoded 5' primer and a J-beta primer mix. TCRdb ran MiXCR on the 5' RACE reads and lists one entry per CDR3 protein. The sample includes about 930,000 distinct CDR3 sequences, about 29% seen only once; the top ten take about 9.4%. This record belongs to a study of blood T cells in healthy people across ages. These data also featured in a second study, about T cells of mothers and their children.

The clonotype originates from a woman in her 40s in good health. This rearrangement joins TRBV6-2 or TRBV6-3 to TRBJ1-1, with 8 bases identical to TRBD1. Sequencing was performed on blood. The CDR3 DNA reads as TGTGCCAGCAGTTACTCGAACAGGGGGTACCTTGAAGCTTTCTTT. This encodes CASSYSNRGYLEAFF.